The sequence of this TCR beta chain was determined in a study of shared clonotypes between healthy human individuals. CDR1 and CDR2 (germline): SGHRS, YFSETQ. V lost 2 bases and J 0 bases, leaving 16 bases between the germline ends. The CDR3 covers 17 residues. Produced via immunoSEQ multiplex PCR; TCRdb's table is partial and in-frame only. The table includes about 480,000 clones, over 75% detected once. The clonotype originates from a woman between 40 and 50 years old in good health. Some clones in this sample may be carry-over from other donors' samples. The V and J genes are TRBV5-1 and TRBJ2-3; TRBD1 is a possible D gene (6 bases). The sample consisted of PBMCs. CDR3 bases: TGCGCCAGCAGCTTTGGGTGGACAGCCTCTAGCACAGATACGCAGTATTTT. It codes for CASSFGWTASSTDTQYF.